This paragraph covers one T cell receptor beta chain sequence. As yet, its antigen is unknown. The data derive from a study of cytomegalovirus exposure and HLA in healthy donors. Overall study results and limits: TRBV6-2, TRBV6-3 and some other V segments were excluded as indistinguishable. As was reported, the HLA-A and HLA-B alleles of most subjects were accurately predicted from TCR beta sequences.

The CDR3 has 13 amino acids. The V gene end was trimmed by 4 bases and the J gene end by 5 bases; junction bases not matched to a gene: 4. Germline CDR1 and CDR2: SGHDN and FVKESK. Amplification used 60 Vbeta primers and 13 Jbeta primers. Profiling relied on immunoSEQ multiplex PCR, and the TCRdb table lists in-frame clones only, not all of them. The table includes about 140,000 clones, 80% detected once. J is TRBJ1-1 and V is TRBV14; TRBD1 aligns across 7 bases. The sequenced sample was PBMCs. This receptor was identified in a male donor in good health and CMV-seronegative. The CDR3 nucleotides are TGTGCCAGCAGCCCCCAGGGGGGTACTGAAGCTTTCTTT. The encoded protein is CASSPQGGTEAFF.